What follows are 28 T cell receptor beta chains derived from one specimen sequenced in a study of T-cell memory formation after mild COVID-19. TCRdb re-derived calls from the 5' RACE reads in MiXCR, one entry per CDR3 protein. The data hold about 600,000 distinct CDR3 sequences, with about 20% observed a single time. The material sequenced was PBMCs or a T cell subset sorted from them (not recorded which). The origin of the receptors is an adult woman who had mild COVID-19 (a few samples of this study predate the infection). Cell type and time point are not known.

The chain links TRBV12-3 or TRBV12-4 to TRBJ1-1; D is ambiguous. The V end was cut by 8 bases, the J end by 3 bases, with 13 bases between. This CDR3 is 13 amino acids long. The CDR3 spells CASYGGLHTEAFF. The CDR3 coding sequence is TGTGCCAGCTACGGTGGCTTGCACACTGAAGCTTTCTTT.

The J gene is TRBJ1-1, the V gene TRBV20-1; D uncertain. Trimming took off 6 bases at V and 3 bases at J, with 8 bases between the two ends. The CDR3 sequence is 11 residues long. In germline, CDR1 is DFQATT, CDR2 SNEGSKA (reference sequence). The CDR3 loop reads CSAPGDTEAFF. In DNA form, the CDR3 reads TGCAGTGCACCCGGGGACACTGAAGCTTTCTTT.

The chain employs TRBV6-2 or TRBV6-3 and TRBJ1-1; D unclear. CDR1 is MNHEY, CDR2 SVGEGT, per germline. CDR3 length: 15 residues. The germline V and J ends were trimmed by 5 bases and 0 bases, with 13 bases remaining between them. CDR3 protein: CASSPYLRVNTEAFF. The CDR3 region has the DNA TGTGCCAGCAGTCCGTATCTTAGGGTGAACACTGAAGCTTTCTTT.

The rearrangement links TRBV12-3 or TRBV12-4 to TRBJ1-3; no firm D call. The V and J ends lost 3 bases and 0 bases respectively, with 9 bases between them. The CDR3 is made up of 15 amino acids. CDR3 sequence reads: CASSFLQLSGNTIYF. CDR3 nucleotides: TGTGCCAGCAGTTTCTTACAGCTCTCTGGAAACACCATATATTTT.

This chain links TRBV14 with TRBJ2-3; D is ambiguous. The V end was cut by 0 bases, the J end by 2 bases, with 9 bases between. This CDR3 contains 15 residues. Per the germline V gene, CDR1 is SGHDN and CDR2 is FVKESK. CDR3 region: CASSQEVGYTDTQYF. CDR3 sequence (DNA): TGTGCCAGCAGCCAAGAAGTTGGATACACAGATACGCAGTATTTT.

The gene calls are TRBV2 and TRBJ2-1, with 16 bases fitting TRBD2. Germline trimming cut 11 bases from V and 5 bases from J; bases unmatched to any gene: 6. The CDR3 contains 15 residues. The V gene's germline CDR1 is SNHLY and CDR2 FYNNEI. Written as DNA, the CDR3 is TGTGCCCTCACGGGACTAGCGGGAGGGGACAATGAGCAGTTCTTC. Its protein is CALTGLAGGDNEQFF.

DNA for the CDR3: TGCGCCAGCAGCTTGGAGGCAGGGGGTTCGGTCCAAGAGACCCAGTACTTC. Amino acids: CASSLEAGGSVQETQYF. This chain uses TRBV5-1 with TRBJ2-5, with 7 positions matching TRBD1. The CDR3 consists of 17 residues. The V gene's germline CDR1 is SGHRS and CDR2 YFSETQ. Trimming cost V 0 bases and J 1 base; bases outside gene matches: 9.

A few counts support this clonotype. CDR3 sequence (DNA): TGTGCCAGCAGCTACAGGACTAGCGGGAGGTTATACAATGAGCAGTTCTTC. This codes for CASSYRTSGRLYNEQFF. The chain carries TRBV12-3 or TRBV12-4 and TRBJ2-1, with TRBD2 identical over 14 bases. This CDR3 region has 17 residues. The V segment lost 6 bases and the J segment 4 bases; nucleotides outside the gene matches: 8.

V usage is TRBV27 and J usage is TRBJ2-2; possibly TRBD2 for D (5 bases). V lost 7 bases and J lost 9, with 12 bases in between. This CDR3 has 12 amino acids. Germline loops: CDR1 MNHEY, CDR2 SMNVEV (reference sequence). The CDR3 DNA sequence: TGTGCCAGCATTTCTCCGGGGTGGGAGCTGTTTTTT. Protein product: CASISPGWELFF.

This clonotype was detected many times. The J gene is TRBJ2-5, the V gene TRBV7-2, with D tentatively TRBD2 (6 bases). The CDR3 covers 16 residues. V was trimmed by 2 bases and J by 4 bases, leaving 17 bases between them. Germline CDR1 SGHTA, CDR2 FQGNSA. Here the CDR3 DNA reads TGTGCCAGCAGCTTATTTCGGCGGGGAGCAGGAGAGACCCAGTACTTC. Protein sequence: CASSLFRRGAGETQYF.

This clonotype has a handful of counts. The chain is built from TRBV19 and TRBJ1-3, with 8 bases that match TRBD1. The length of the CDR3 is 16 residues. Germline V gene lookup returns CDR1 LNHDA and CDR2 SQIVND (reference sequence). V lost 5 bases to trimming and J lost 2 bases; unmatched junction nucleotides: 8. The CDR3 reads CASSFLTGGTGNTIYF. The CDR3 bases are TGTGCCAGTAGTTTCCTCACAGGGGGAACTGGAAACACCATATATTTT.

A few counts support this clonotype. The rearrangement uses TRBV5-1 and TRBJ2-3, with TRBD1 identical over 9 bases. V was pared by 2 bases and J by 4 bases, with 5 bases of the junction left unmatched. Germline assignment: CDR1 SGHRS and CDR2 YFSETQ. The CDR3 contains 15 residues. This chain's CDR3 is CASSFGQGSADTQYF. DNA of the CDR3: TGCGCCAGCAGCTTCGGACAGGGGTCGGCAGATACGCAGTATTTT.

In DNA, the CDR3 is TGTGCCAGCAGCTTAGATCCGGGCCGAGAGTTCTATGGCTACACCTTC. As protein: CASSLDPGREFYGYTF. This chain joins TRBV11-2 and TRBJ1-2; D is ambiguous. This CDR3 is 16 amino acids long. V was shortened by 0 bases and J by 4 bases, with 15 bases between the two germline ends. From germline, CDR1 is SGHAT and CDR2 FQNNGV.

This chain links TRBV27 with TRBJ1-2; weak D call: TRBD1 (5 bases). This CDR3 is built from 14 residues. Germline-derived CDR1 and CDR2 are MNHEY and SMNVEV (reference sequence). The V end was cut by 2 bases, the J end by 3 bases, with 10 bases between. The CDR3 DNA follows: TGTGCCAGCAGTTTACGGCAGGGTTACTATGGCTACACCTTC. It codes for CASSLRQGYYGYTF.

The rearrangement uses TRBV15 and TRBJ2-3; 7 bases align to TRBD1. In germline, CDR1 is LNHNV, CDR2 YYDKDF (reference sequence). This CDR3 is 16 amino acids long. Trimming removed 5 bases from V and 9 bases from J; junction bases left unmatched: 17. In nucleotides, the CDR3 is TGTGCCACCAGCTGGGCGGAAGAGACAGGGAGAGTGACGCAGTATTTT. Protein: CATSWAEETGRVTQYF.

This clonotype was seen a few times. This chain connects TRBV12-3 or TRBV12-4 to TRBJ1-5, with 12 bases identical to TRBD1. There are 18 residues in the CDR3. The V segment lost 6 bases and the J segment 2 bases; nucleotides outside the gene matches: 11. The CDR3 sequence is CASRSRDRGLGGNQPQHF. In nucleotides, the CDR3 is TGTGCCAGCAGGAGCCGGGACAGGGGGCTCGGTGGCAATCAGCCCCAGCATTTT.

Only a few counts were recorded for this clonotype. This chain uses TRBV10-3 with TRBJ2-7; D not resolved. The V and J ends lost 4 bases and 2 bases respectively, with 6 bases between them. CDR1 is ENHRY, CDR2 SYGVKD, per germline. This CDR3 has 12 residues. The CDR3 DNA is TGTGCCATCAGTGGTGGGGCCTACGAGCAGTACTTC. Translated: CAISGGAYEQYF.

The chain uses TRBV9 and TRBJ2-7; D is ambiguous. Per germline, CDR1 SGDLS and CDR2 YYNGEE. The CDR3 has 15 residues. Trimming removed 0 bases from V and 1 base from J, with 11 bases in between. The CDR3 reads CASSVGDSPSYEQYF. The CDR3 region has the DNA TGTGCCAGCAGCGTAGGTGACTCGCCGTCCTACGAGCAGTACTTC.

The chain employs TRBV29-1 and TRBJ1-4; no clear D gene. The CDR3 has 13 residues. Trimming took off 7 bases at V and 7 bases at J, with 16 bases between the two ends. Per the germline V gene, CDR1 is SQVTM and CDR2 is ANQGSEA. CDR3 loop: CSAQMGVGEKLFF. CDR3 sequence (DNA): TGCAGCGCGCAAATGGGCGTTGGTGAAAAACTGTTTTTT.

This clonotype was observed many times. The V and J genes are TRBV12-3 or TRBV12-4 and TRBJ2-3; 7 nucleotides align to TRBD1. The V gene end was trimmed by 9 bases and the J gene end by 2 bases; junction bases not matched to a gene: 8. This CDR3 contains 14 residues. In nucleotides, the CDR3 is TGTGCCAGTAAGCCGGGACAGCACACAGATACGCAGTATTTT. Translated: CASKPGQHTDTQYF.

The sample holds a few counts of this clonotype. CDR3 nucleotides: TGTGCCAGCAGCTTCGGACTAGTTGGTACGCAGTATTTT. It is translated as CASSFGLVGTQYF. The chain recombines TRBV13 with TRBJ2-3, with 7 bases aligning to TRBD2. CDR1 and CDR2 (germline): PRHDT, FYEKMQ (reference sequence). Germline trimming cut 3 bases from V and 8 bases from J; bases unmatched to any gene: 5. The CDR3 has 13 amino acids.

The chain uses TRBV5-6 and TRBJ1-2; a weak D match, TRBD1 (5 bases). Trimming took 3 bases from V and 5 from J, leaving 14 bases between them. CDR3 length: 14 residues. Germline V gene sequence: CDR1 SGHDT, CDR2 YYEEEE. Written as DNA, the CDR3 is TGTGCCAGCAGCTCGCTCGGGACCGAGTATGGCTACACCTTC. The encoded protein is CASSSLGTEYGYTF.

The gene calls are TRBV4-3 and TRBJ2-1; D remains ambiguous. V was shortened by 0 bases and J by 5 bases, with 8 bases between the two germline ends. The CDR3 has 14 residues. The germline V gene encodes CDR1 LGHNA and CDR2 YSLEER. CDR3 protein: CASSQDGWDNEQFF. The CDR3 DNA is TGCGCCAGCAGCCAAGATGGGTGGGACAATGAGCAGTTCTTC.

The chain combines TRBV14 with TRBJ2-7, with D perhaps matching TRBD1 (6 bases). Trimming removed 1 base at V and 4 bases at J, with 11 bases between. The CDR3 is made up of 14 amino acids. Per germline, CDR1 SGHDN and CDR2 FVKESK. The CDR3 here is CASSQGQGMYEQYF. CDR3 sequence (DNA): TGTGCCAGCAGCCAAGGGCAGGGGATGTACGAGCAGTACTTC.

The chain is built from TRBV19 and TRBJ2-1, with D perhaps being TRBD1 or TRBD2 (5 bases each). Germline CDR1 reads LNHDA; CDR2 reads SQIVND (reference sequence). The V and J ends lost 3 bases and 6 bases respectively, with 12 bases between them. This CDR3 contains 14 residues. CDR3 sequence: CASSIRGAGNEQFF. CDR3 DNA: TGTGCCAGTAGTATTCGAGGGGCTGGCAATGAGCAGTTCTTC.

The chain employs TRBV11-2 and TRBJ2-2, with TRBD2 as a possible D gene (6 bases). The germline CDR1 and CDR2 sequences are SGHAT and FQNNGV. V was cut by 5 bases and J by 7 bases, with 23 bases left in between. The CDR3 spans 17 residues. The CDR3 region is CASSMRPGTSGSGELFF. In nucleotides, the CDR3 is TGTGCCAGCAGCATGCGACCCGGGACTTCAGGGAGCGGGGAGCTGTTTTTT.

CDR3 sequence (DNA): TGTGCCAGCAGTCCTCGACTAGCGGAATCCTACGAGCAGTACTTC. Encoded protein: CASSPRLAESYEQYF. The chain carries TRBV27 and TRBJ2-7; 9 positions agree with TRBD2. V lost 5 bases and J lost 1; bases outside the gene matches: 6. This CDR3 has 15 amino acids. The germline gives CDR1 MNHEY, CDR2 SMNVEV (reference sequence).

The chain has TRBV11-3 and TRBJ2-7, with 10 bases fitting TRBD1. V shed 5 bases, J shed 2 bases, and the junction held 6 bases outside the gene matches. The germline V gene has CDR1 SGHNT and CDR2 YENEEA. This CDR3 is 15 amino acids long. CDR3 protein: CASSGTGVLAYEQYF. DNA for the CDR3: TGTGCCAGCAGCGGGACAGGGGTTTTAGCCTACGAGCAGTACTTC.